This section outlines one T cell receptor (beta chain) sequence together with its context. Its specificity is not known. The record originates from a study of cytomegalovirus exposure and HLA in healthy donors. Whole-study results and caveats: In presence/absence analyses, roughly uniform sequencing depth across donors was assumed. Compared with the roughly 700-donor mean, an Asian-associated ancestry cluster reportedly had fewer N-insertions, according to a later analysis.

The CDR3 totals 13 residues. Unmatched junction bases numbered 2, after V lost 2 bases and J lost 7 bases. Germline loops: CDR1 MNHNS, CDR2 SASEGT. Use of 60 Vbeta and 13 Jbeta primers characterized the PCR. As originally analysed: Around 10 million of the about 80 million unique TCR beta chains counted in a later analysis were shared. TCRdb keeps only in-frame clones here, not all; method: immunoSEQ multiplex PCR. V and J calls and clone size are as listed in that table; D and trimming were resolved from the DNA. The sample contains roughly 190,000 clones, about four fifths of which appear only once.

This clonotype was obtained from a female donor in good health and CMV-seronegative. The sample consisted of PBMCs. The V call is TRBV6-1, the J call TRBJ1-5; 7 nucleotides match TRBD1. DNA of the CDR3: TGTGCCAGCAGTGAAAGGGACAGCCAGCCCCAGCATTTT. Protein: CASSERDSQPQHF.